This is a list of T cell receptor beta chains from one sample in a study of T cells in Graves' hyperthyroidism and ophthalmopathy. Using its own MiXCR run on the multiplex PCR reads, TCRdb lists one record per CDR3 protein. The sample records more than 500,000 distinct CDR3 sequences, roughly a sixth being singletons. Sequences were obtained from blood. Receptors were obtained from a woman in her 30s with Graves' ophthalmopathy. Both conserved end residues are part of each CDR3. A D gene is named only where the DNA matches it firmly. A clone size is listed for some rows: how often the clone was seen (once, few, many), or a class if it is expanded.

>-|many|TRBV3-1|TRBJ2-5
TGTGCCAGCAGCCCTACGAGGGTCGGGGCCCAAGAGACCCAGTACTTC
CASSPTRVGAQETQYF
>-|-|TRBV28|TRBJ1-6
TGTGCCAGCAGTTTTGGGCAGGGGCTAATGAATTCGGCCCTCCACTTT
CASSFGQGLMNSALHF
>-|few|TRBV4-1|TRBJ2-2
TGCGCCAGCAGCCAAGAACCTGCTTCAGCCACCGGGGAGCTGTTTTTT
CASSQEPASATGELFF
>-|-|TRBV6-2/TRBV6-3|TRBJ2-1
TGTGCCAGCAGTCCCAGACTTCTTGGGGGGATTTACAATGGGCAGTTCTTC
CASSPRLLGGIYNGQFF
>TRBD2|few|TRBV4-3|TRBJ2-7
TGCGCCAGCAGCCAAGTTGCTAGCGGGGGACCTTACGAGCAGTACTTC
CASSQVASGGPYEQYF
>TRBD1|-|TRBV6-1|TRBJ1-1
TGTGCCAGCGGGACAGCGAACACTGAAGCTTTCTTT
CASGTANTEAFF
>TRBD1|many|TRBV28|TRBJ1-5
TGTGCCAGCAGTTTGCTCACAGGGGGCGCGGGAATTCAGCCCCAGCATTTT
CASSLLTGGAGIQPQHF
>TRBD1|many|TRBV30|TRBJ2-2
TGTGCCTGGCGAAACAGGGGGACCGGGGAGCTGTTTTTT
CAWRNRGTGELFF
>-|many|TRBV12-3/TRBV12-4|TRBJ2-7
TGTGCCAGCAGTTCCGGGCTAGCTTCCTCCGAGCAGTACTTC
CASSSGLASSEQYF
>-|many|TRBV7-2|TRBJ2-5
TGTGCCAGCAGCTTAGGGGTGGGCAAGACCCAGTACTTC
CASSLGVGKTQYF